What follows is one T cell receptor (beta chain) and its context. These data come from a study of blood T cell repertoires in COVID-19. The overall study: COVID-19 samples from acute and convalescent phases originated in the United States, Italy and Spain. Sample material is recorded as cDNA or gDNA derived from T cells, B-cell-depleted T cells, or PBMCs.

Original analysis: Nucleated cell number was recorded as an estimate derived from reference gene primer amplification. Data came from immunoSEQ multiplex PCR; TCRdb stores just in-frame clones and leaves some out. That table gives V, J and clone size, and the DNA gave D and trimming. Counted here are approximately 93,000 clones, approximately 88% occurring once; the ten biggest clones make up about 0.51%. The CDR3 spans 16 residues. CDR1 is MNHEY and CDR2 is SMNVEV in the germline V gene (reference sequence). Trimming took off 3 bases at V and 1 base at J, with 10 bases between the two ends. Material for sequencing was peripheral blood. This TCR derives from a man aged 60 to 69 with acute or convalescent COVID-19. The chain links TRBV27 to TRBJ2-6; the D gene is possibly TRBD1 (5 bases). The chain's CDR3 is CASSFLDMSGANVLTF. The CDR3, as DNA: TGTGCCAGCAGTTTTTTGGACATGTCTGGGGCCAACGTCCTGACTTTC.